The clone carrying this TCR beta chain was seen just once. The data stem from a study of blood T cell repertoires in COVID-19. As for the study in general: Sources were T cells, B-cell-depleted T cells, or PBMCs; the material itself was cDNA or gDNA.

In the original workflow: Estimated nucleated cell counts came from reference gene primer amplification. TCRdb's table, derived via immunoSEQ multiplex PCR, lists solely in-frame clones and lacks some. Clonal size and the V and J genes are those of that table, whereas D and trimming came from the DNA. The sample has 95,000 to 110,000 clones, about 88% seen once. V lost 1 base and J lost 8, with 17 bases in between. The CDR3 is 16 amino acids. Germline lookup yields CDR1 MDHEN and CDR2 SYDVKM. The TCR originated in a human donor in a cohort sampled during active COVID-19. Sequencing was performed on peripheral blood. This chain joins TRBV28 and TRBJ1-4; possible D gene TRBD1, 5 bases. CDR3 nucleotides: TGTGCCAGCAGTTTATCATCGTTCAGGGCGGTAGAAAAACTGTTTTTT. Translating it yields CASSLSSFRAVEKLFF.